This record concerns one T cell receptor beta chain sequence. These data originate in a study of tumor-infiltrating lymphocytes in localized non-small cell lung cancer. TCRdb keeps only in-frame clones here, not all; method: immunoSEQ multiplex PCR. Of some 7,600 clones in the sample, 50% to 75% were seen once. The CDR3 is 13 residues long. V lost 8 bases and J lost 6; bases outside the gene matches: 7. Germline-derived CDR1 and CDR2 are MNHEY and SVGAGI. Sequencing was performed on uninvolved lung tissue not adjacent to the tumor. V and J are TRBV6-5 and TRBJ1-5; 7 bases agree with TRBD1. The source of this sequence is a human donor with non-small cell lung cancer. This CDR3 reads CASRRGLGQPQHF. The CDR3 nucleotides are TGTGCCAGCCGGAGGGGGCTCGGTCAGCCCCAGCATTTT.